The 3 T cell receptor beta chains below come from one sample, sequenced in a study of blood T cell repertoires in COVID-19. Produced via immunoSEQ multiplex PCR; TCRdb's table is partial and in-frame only. Of about 250,000 clones listed, around nine tenths are singletons. Material: peripheral blood. These receptors all stem from a man younger than 40 with COVID-19, enrolled during active disease.

The chain recombines TRBV10-2 with TRBJ2-5; D is uncertain. Germline assignment: CDR1 WSHSY and CDR2 SAAADI. V was pared by 7 bases and J by 3 bases, with 15 bases between. The CDR3 covers 14 residues. The DNA for the CDR3 is TGCGCCAGCAAAAGAGAATTCGCGGAAGAGACCCAGTACTTC. Protein product: CASKREFAEETQYF.

V gene TRBV11-2 combines with J gene TRBJ2-7; 7 bases align to TRBD1. V gave up 4 bases and J gave up 3 bases; unmatched junction bases: 3. The CDR3 loop spans 13 amino acids. In germline, CDR1 is SGHAT, CDR2 FQNNGV. CDR3 residues: CASSSDRVYEQYF. In DNA, the CDR3 is TGTGCCAGCAGCTCCGACAGGGTCTACGAGCAGTACTTC.

The rearrangement uses TRBV6-1 and TRBJ1-6; the D gene is possibly TRBD1 (5 bases). CDR3 size: 16 residues. Germline CDR1 and CDR2: MNHNS and SASEGT. Trimming stripped 3 bases from V and 5 bases from J, with 14 bases between. The CDR3 is CASSEVGVPNNSPLHF. The DNA for the CDR3 is TGTGCCAGCAGTGAGGTAGGGGTCCCGAATAATTCACCCCTCCACTTT.